This TCR beta chain was found in a study of T cells after yellow fever vaccination. CDR1 is MNHEY, CDR2 SVGEGT, per germline. This CDR3 has 16 residues. After removal of 6 bases from V and 2 bases from J, the junction contained 6 bases not matched to a gene. Each CDR3 protein gets one entry after TCRdb re-called the 5' RACE reads with MiXCR. The sample lists 510,000 or so distinct CDR3 sequences; under 25% were seen once. This receptor was identified in a man younger than 40 who received the YFV17D yellow fever vaccine. Material: PBMCs, obtained 15 days after the yellow fever booster vaccination. This chain uses TRBV6-2 or TRBV6-3 with TRBJ2-3, with TRBD2 identical over 12 bases. The CDR3 region has the DNA TGTGCCAGCAGGACTGGACTAGCGGGAACCACAGATACGCAGTATTTT. Protein sequence: CASRTGLAGTTDTQYF.